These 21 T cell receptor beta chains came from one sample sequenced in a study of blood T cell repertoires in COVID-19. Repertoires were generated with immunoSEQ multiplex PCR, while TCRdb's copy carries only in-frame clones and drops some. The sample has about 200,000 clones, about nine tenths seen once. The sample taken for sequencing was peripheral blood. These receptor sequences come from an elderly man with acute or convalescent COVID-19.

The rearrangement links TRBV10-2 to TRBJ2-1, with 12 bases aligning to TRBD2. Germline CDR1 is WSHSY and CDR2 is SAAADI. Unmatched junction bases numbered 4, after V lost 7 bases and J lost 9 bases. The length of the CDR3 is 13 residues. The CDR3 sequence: CASTRTSGTEQFF. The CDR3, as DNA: TGCGCCAGCACACGGACTAGCGGGACTGAGCAGTTCTTC.

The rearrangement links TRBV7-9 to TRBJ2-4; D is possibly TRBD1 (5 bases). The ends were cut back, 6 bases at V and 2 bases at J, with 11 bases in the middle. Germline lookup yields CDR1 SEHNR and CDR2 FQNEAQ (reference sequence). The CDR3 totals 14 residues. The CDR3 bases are TGTGCCAGCAGTTACACAGGCCCCAAAAACATTCAGTACTTC. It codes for CASSYTGPKNIQYF.

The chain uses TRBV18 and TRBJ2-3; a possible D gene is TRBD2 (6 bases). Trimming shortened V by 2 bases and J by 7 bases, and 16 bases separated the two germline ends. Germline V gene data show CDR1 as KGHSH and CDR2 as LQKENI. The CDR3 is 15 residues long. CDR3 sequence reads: CASSPIRESRHTQYF. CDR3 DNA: TGTGCCAGCTCACCAATACGGGAGAGTCGCCATACGCAGTATTTT.

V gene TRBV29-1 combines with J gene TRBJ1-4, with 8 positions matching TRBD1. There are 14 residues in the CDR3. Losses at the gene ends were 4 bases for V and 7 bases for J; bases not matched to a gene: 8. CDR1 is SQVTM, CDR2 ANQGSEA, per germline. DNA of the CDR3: TGCAGCGTTGCGCAGACAGGGGAAGGTGAAAAACTGTTTTTT. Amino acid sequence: CSVAQTGEGEKLFF.

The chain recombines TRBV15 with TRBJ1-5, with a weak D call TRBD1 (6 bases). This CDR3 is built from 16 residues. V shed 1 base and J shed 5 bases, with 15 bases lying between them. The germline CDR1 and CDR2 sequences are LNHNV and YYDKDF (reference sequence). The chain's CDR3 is CATSRAIGGADQPQHF. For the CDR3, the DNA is TGTGCCACCAGCAGAGCTATTGGGGGGGCGGATCAGCCCCAGCATTTT.

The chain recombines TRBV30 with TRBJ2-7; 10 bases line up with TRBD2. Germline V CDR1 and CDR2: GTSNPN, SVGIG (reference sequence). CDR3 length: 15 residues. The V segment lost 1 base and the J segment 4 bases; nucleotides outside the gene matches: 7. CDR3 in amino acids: CAWSDPGLALYEQYF. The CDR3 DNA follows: TGTGCCTGGAGTGATCCGGGACTAGCGCTATACGAGCAGTACTTC.

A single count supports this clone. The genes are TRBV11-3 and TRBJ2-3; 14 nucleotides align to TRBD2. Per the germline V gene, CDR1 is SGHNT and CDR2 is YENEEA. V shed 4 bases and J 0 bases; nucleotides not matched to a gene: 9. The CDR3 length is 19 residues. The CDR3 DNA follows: TGTGCCAGCAGCTGGGGACTAGCGGGAGTCATACCGAGCACAGATACGCAGTATTTT. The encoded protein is CASSWGLAGVIPSTDTQYF.

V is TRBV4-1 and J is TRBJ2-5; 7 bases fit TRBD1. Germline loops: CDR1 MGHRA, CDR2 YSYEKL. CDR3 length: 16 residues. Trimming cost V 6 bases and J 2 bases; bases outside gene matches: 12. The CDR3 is CASSRTGLQGQETQYF. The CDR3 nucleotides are TGCGCCAGCAGTCGGACAGGCCTTCAGGGGCAAGAGACCCAGTACTTC.

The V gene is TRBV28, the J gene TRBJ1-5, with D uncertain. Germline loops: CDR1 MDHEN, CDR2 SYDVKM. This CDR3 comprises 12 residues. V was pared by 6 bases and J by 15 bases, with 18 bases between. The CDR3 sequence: CASSGLREGPHF. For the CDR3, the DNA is TGTGCCAGCAGCGGACTAAGGGAGGGCCCGCATTTT. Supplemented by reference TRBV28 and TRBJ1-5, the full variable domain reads DVKVTQSSRYLVKRTGEKVFLECVQDMDHENMFWYRQDPGLGLRLIYFSYDVKMKEKGDIPEGYSVSREKKERFSLILESASTNQTSMYLCASSGLREGPHFGDGTRLSIL.

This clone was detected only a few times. For the CDR3, the DNA is TGTGCCTGGAGAATACTAGGCAGGGGCTCCACTGAAGCTTTCTTT. It yields the protein CAWRILGRGSTEAFF. The genes are TRBV30 and TRBJ1-1; D may be TRBD1 (6 bases). Deletions cut 3 bases from V and 4 bases from J, with 18 bases between. The CDR3 length is 15 residues. Germline-derived CDR1 and CDR2 are GTSNPN and SVGIG (reference sequence).

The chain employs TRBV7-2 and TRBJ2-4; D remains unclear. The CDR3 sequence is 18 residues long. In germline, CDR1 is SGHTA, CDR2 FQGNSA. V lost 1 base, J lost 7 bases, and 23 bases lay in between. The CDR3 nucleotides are TGTGCCAGCAGCTTAGTCGGTATAGGAGCAGCAACCGAGAACATTCAGTACTTC. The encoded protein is CASSLVGIGAATENIQYF.

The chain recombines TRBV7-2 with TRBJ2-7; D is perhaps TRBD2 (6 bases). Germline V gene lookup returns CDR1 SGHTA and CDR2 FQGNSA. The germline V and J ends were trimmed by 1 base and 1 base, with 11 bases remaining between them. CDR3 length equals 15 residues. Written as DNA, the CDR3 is TGTGCCAGCAGCTTAGGTCCGGGAGAGTCCTACGAGCAGTACGTC. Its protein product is CASSLGPGESYEQYV.

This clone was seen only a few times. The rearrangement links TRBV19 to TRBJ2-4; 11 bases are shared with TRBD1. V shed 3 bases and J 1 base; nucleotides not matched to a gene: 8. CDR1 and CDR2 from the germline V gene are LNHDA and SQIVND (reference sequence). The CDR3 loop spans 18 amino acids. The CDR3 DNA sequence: TGTGCCAGTAGTATCGGGACAGGGGGAATTCCGGCCAAAAACATTCAGTACTTC. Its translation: CASSIGTGGIPAKNIQYF.

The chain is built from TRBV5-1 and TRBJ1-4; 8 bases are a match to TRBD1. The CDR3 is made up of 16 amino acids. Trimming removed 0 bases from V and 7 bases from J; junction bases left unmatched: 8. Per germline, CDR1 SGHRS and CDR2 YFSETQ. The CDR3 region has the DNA TGCGCCAGCAGCTTGGGACAGGGGAGTATGGGTGAAAAACTGTTTTTT. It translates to CASSLGQGSMGEKLFF.

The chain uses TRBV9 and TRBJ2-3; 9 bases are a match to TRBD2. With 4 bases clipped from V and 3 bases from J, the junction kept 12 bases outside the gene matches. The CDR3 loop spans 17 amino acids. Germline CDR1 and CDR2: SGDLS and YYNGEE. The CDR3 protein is CASSPRGSGSQTDTQYF. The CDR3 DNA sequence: TGTGCCAGCAGCCCCCGGGGTAGCGGGAGTCAGACAGATACGCAGTATTTT. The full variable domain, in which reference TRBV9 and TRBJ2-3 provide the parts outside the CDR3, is DSGVTQTPKHLITATGQRVTLRCSPRSGDLSVYWYQQSLDQGLQFLIQYYNGEERAKGNILERFSAQQFPDLHSELNLSSLELGDSALYFCASSPRGSGSQTDTQYFGPGTRLTVL.

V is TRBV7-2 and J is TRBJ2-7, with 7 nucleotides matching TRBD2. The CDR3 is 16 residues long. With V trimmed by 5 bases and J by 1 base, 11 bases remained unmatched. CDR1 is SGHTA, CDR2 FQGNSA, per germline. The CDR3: CASSPPSRLASYEQYF. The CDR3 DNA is TGTGCCAGCAGCCCGCCTTCAAGACTAGCTTCCTACGAGCAGTACTTC. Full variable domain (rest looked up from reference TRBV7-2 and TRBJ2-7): GAGVSQSPSNKVTEKGKDVELRCDPISGHTALYWYRQSLGQGLEFLIYFQGNSAPDKSGLPSDRFSAERTGGSVSTLTIQRTQQEDSAVYLCASSPPSRLASYEQYFGPGTRLTVT.

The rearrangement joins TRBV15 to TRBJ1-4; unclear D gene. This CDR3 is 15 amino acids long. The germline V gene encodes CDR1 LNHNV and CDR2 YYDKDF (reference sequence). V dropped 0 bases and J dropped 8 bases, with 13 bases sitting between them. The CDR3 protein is CATSRDQKIQEKLFF. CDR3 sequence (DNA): TGTGCCACCAGCAGAGATCAGAAGATTCAAGAAAAACTGTTTTTT.

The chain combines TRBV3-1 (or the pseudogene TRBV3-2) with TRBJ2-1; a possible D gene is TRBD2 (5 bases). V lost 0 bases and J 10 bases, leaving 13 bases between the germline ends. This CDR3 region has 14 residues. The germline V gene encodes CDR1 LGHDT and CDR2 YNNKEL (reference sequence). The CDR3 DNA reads TGTGCCAGCAGCCAAGATCATGGAGGCGGGGAGCAGTTCTTC. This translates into CASSQDHGGGEQFF.

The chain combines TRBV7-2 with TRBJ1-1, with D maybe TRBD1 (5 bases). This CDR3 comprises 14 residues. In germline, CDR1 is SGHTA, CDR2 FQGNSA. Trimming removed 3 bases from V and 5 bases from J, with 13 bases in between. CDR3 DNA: TGTGCCAGCAGCTTGTCGACAGTAAATACTGAAGCTTTCTTT. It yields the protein CASSLSTVNTEAFF.

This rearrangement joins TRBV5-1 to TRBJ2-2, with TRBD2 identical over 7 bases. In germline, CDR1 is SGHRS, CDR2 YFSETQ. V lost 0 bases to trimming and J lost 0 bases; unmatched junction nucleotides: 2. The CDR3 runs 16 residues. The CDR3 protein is CASSLDAGANTGELFF. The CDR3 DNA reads TGCGCCAGCAGCTTGGATGCGGGAGCGAACACCGGGGAGCTGTTTTTT.

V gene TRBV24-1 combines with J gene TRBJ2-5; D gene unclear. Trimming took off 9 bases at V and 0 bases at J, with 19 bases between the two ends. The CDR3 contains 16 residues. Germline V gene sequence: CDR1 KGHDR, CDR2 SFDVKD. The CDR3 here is CATLVLSQADQETQYF. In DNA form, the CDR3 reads TGTGCCACCCTCGTCCTAAGTCAGGCCGACCAAGAGACCCAGTACTTC.